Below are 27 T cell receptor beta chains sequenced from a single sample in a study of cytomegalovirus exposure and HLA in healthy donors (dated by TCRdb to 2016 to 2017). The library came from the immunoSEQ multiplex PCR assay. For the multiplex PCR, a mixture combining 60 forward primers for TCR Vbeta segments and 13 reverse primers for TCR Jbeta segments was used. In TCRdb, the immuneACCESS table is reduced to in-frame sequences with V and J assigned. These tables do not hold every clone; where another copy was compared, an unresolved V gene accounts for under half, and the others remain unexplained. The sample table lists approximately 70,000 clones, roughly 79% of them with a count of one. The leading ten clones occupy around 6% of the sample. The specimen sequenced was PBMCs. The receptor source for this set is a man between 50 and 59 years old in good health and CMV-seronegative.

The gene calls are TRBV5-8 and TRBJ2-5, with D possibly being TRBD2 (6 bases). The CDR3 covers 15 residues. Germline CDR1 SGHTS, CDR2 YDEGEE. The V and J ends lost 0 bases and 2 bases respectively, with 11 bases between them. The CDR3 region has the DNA TGTGCCAGCAGCTTGGCGATCCGGGGGCAAGAGACCCAGTACTTC. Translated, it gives CASSLAIRGQETQYF. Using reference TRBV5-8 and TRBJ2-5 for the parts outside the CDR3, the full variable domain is EAGVTQSPTHLIKTRGQQATLRCSPISGHTSVYWYQQALGLGLQFLLWYDEGEERNRGNFPPRFSGRQFPNYSSELNVNALELEDSALYLCASSLAIRGQETQYFGPGTRLLVL.

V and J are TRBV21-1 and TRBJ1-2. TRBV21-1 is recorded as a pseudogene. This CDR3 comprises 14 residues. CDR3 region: CASSKVPGVGGYTF. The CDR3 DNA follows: TGTGCCAGCAGCAAAGTTCCGGGGGTTGGGGGCTACACCTTC.

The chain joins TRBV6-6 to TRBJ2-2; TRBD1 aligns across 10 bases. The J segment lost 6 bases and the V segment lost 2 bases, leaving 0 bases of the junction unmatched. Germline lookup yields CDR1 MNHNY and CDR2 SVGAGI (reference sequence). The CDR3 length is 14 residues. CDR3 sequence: CASSYGQGAGELFF. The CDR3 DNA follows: TGTGCCAGCAGTTACGGACAGGGGGCCGGGGAGCTGTTTTTT.

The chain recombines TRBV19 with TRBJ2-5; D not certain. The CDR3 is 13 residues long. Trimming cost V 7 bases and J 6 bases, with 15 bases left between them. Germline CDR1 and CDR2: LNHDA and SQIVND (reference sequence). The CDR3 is CASMPNGRKTQYF. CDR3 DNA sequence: TGTGCCAGTATGCCCAATGGGCGAAAGACCCAGTACTTC.

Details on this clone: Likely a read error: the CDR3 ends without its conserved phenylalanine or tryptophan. The CDR3 region has the DNA TGCGCCAGCAGTGAAGGACACCTAATTGAAGCTTTCGTT. Protein: CASSEGHLIEAFV. The chain uses TRBV10-2 and TRBJ1-1; the D gene is possibly TRBD1 (5 bases). Trimming took off 3 bases at V and 7 bases at J, with 12 bases between the two ends. The CDR3 spans 13 residues. From germline, CDR1 is WSHSY and CDR2 SAAADI.

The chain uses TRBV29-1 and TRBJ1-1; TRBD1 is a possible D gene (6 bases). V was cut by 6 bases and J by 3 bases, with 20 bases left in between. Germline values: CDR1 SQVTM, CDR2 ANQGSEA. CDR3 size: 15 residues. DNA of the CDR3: TGCAGCGTGTGGGGGCGAGTAGGTAGGGACACTGAAGCTTTCTTT. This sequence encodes CSVWGRVGRDTEAFF.

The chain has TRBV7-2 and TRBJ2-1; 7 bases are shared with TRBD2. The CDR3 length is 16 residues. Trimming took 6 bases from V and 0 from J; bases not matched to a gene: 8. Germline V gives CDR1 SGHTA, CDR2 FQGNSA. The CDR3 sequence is CASSLTSVSSYNEQFF. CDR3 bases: TGTGCCAGCAGTCTCACTAGCGTTAGCTCCTACAATGAGCAGTTCTTC.

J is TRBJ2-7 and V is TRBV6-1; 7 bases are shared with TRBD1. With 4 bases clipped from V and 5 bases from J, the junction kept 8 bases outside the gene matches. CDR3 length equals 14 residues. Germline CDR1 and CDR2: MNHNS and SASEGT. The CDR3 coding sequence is TGTGCCAGCAGTGTAAGGGGGCCTAATGACGAGCAGTACTTC. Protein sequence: CASSVRGPNDEQYF.

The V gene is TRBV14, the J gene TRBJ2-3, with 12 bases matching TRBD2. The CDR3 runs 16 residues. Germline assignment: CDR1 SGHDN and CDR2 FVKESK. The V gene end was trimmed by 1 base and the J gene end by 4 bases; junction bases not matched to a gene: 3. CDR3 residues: CASSQGTSGNSDTQYF. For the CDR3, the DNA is TGTGCCAGCAGCCAAGGGACTAGCGGGAACTCAGATACGCAGTATTTT.

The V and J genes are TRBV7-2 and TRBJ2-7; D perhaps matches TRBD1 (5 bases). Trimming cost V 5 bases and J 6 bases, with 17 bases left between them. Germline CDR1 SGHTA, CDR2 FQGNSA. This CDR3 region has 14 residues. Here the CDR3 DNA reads TGTGCCAGCAGCCCAGCCGGACCCCAGGGCGAGCAGTACTTC. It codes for CASSPAGPQGEQYF.

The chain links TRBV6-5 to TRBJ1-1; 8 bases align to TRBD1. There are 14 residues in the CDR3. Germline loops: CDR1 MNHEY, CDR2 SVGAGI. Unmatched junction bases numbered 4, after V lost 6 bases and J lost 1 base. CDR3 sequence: CASRRQGRNTEAFF. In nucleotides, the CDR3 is TGTGCCAGCAGGCGACAGGGGAGGAACACTGAAGCTTTCTTT.

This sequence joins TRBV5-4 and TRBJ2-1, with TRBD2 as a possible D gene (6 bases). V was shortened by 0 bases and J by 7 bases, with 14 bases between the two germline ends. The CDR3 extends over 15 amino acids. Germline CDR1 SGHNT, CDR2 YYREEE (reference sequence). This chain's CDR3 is CASSLDSLGTNEQFF. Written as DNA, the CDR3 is TGTGCCAGCAGCTTGGACTCCTTGGGGACTAATGAGCAGTTCTTC.

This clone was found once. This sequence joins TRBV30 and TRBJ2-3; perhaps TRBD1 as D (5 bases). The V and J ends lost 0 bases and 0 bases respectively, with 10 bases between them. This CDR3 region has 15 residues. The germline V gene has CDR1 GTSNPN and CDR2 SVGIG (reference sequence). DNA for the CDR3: TGTGCCTGGAGTGTATCAGGGTTAAGCACAGATACGCAGTATTTT. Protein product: CAWSVSGLSTDTQYF.

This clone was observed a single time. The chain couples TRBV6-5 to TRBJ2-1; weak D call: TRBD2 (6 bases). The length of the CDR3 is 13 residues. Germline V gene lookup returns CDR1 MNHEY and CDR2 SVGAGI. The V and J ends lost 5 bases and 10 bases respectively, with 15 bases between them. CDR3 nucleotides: TGTGCCAGCAGTAAACAACCGGGGGTGGAGCAGTTCTTC. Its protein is CASSKQPGVEQFF.

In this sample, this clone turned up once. The CDR3 reads CAISEGQTPRDTEAFF. The CDR3 DNA sequence: TGTGCCATCAGTGAGGGGCAGACCCCGAGGGACACTGAAGCTTTCTTT. The J gene is TRBJ1-1, the V gene TRBV10-3; D is unclear. Germline V gives CDR1 ENHRY, CDR2 SYGVKD. This CDR3 is 16 amino acids long. V was pared by 2 bases and J by 3 bases, with 16 bases between.

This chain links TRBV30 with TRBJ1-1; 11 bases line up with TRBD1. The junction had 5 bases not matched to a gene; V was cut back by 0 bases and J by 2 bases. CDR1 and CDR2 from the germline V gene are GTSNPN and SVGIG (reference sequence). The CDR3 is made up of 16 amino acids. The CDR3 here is CAWSVGQGAGNTEAFF. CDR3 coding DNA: TGTGCCTGGAGTGTAGGACAGGGGGCGGGTAACACTGAAGCTTTCTTT.

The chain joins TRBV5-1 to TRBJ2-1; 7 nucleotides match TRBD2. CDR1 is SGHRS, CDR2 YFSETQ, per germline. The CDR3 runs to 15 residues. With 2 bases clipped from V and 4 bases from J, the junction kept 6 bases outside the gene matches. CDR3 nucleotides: TGCGCCAGCAGCTTAAGTCTAGCGGATTACAATGAGCAGTTCTTC. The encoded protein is CASSLSLADYNEQFF. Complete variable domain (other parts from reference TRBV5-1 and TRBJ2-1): KAGVTQTPRYLIKTRGQQVTLSCSPISGHRSVSWYQQTPGQGLQFLFEYFSETQRNKGNFPGRFSGRQFSNSRSEMNVSTLELGDSALYLCASSLSLADYNEQFFGPGTRLTVL.

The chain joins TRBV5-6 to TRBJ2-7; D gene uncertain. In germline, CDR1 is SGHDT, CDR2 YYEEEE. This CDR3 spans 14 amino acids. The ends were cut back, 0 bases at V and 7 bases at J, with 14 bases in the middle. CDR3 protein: CASSLVVIPIEQYF. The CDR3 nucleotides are TGTGCCAGCAGCTTGGTGGTGATCCCTATAGAGCAGTACTTC.

In DNA, the CDR3 is TGTGCCAGCAGTTATGAGGGCAGAGCTAACTATGGCTACACCTTC. Protein product: CASSYEGRANYGYTF. The chain has TRBV6-5 and TRBJ1-2; no firm D call. The CDR3 has 15 residues. The V and J ends lost 3 bases and 0 bases respectively, with 11 bases between them. Germline-derived CDR1 and CDR2 are MNHEY and SVGAGI.

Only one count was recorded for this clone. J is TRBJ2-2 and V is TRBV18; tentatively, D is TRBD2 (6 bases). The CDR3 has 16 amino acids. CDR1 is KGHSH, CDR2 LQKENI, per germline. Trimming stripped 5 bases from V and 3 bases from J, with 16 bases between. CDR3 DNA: TGTGCCAGCTCATCTCCGGGACTGGATTACACCGGGGAGCTGTTTTTT. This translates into CASSSPGLDYTGELFF.

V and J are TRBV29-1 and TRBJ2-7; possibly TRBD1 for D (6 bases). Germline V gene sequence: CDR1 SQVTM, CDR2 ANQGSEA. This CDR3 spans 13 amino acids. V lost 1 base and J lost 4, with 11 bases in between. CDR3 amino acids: CSVEGQATYEQYF. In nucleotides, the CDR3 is TGCAGCGTTGAAGGACAGGCTACTTACGAGCAGTACTTC.

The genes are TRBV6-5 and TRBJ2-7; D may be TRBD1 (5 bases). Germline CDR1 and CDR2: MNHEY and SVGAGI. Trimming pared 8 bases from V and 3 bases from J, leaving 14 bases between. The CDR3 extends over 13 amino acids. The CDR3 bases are TGTGCCAGCGGACAAGGCGGCGACTACGAGCAGTACTTC. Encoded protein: CASGQGGDYEQYF.

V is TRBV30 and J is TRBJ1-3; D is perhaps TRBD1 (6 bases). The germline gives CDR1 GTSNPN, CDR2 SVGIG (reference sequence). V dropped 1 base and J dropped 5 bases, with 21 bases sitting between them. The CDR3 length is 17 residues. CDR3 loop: CAWSEGGGGRRRNTIYF. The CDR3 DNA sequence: TGTGCCTGGAGTGAAGGGGGGGGAGGAAGAAGGAGAAACACCATATATTTT.

The CDR3 region has the DNA TGTGCCAGCAGTTGGGACAGGGGAGTTAACGAGCAGTACTTC. Translating gives CASSWDRGVNEQYF. The V call is TRBV6-1, the J call TRBJ2-7; 10 bases are shared with TRBD1. V trimming: 5 bases; J trimming: 5 bases; junction bases outside the gene matches: 6. Germline lookup yields CDR1 MNHNS and CDR2 SASEGT. There are 14 residues in the CDR3.

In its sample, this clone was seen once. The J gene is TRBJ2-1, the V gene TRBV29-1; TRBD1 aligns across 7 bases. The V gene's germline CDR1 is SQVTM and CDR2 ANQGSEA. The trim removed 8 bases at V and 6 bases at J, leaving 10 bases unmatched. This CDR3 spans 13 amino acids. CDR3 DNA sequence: TGCAGCACTGACCGGGACAGTGGCAATGAGCAGTTCTTC. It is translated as CSTDRDSGNEQFF.

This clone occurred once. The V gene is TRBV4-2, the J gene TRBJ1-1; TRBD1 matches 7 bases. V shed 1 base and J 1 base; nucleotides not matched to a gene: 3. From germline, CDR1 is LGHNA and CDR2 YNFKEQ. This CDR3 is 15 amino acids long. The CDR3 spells CASSQVGQQNTEAFF. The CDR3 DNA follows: TGTGCCAGCAGCCAAGTGGGACAGCAGAACACTGAAGCTTTCTTT.

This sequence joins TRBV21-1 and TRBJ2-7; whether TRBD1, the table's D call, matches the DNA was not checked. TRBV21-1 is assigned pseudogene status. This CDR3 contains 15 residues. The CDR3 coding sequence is TGTGCCAGCAGCCCCCGTCGGTGCACAGGCTACGAGCAGTACTTC. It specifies CASSPRRCTGYEQYF.